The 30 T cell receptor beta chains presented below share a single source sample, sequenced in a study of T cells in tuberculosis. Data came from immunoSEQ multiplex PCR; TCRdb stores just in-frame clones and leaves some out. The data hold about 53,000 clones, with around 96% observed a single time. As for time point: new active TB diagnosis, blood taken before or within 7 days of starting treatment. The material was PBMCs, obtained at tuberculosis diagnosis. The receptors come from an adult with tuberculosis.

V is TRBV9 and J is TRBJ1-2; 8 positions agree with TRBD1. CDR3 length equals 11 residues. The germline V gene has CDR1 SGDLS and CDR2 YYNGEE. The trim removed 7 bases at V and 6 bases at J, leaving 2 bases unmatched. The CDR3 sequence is CASRTGNGYTF. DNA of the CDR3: TGTGCCAGCCGGACAGGGAATGGCTACACCTTC.

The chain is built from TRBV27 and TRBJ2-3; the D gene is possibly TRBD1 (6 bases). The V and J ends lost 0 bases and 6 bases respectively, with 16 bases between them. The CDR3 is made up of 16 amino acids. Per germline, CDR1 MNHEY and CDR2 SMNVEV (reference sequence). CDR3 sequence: CASSLSAGDTRDTQYF. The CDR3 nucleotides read TGTGCCAGCAGTTTATCGGCAGGGGACACGCGGGATACGCAGTATTTT.

CDR3 in DNA: TGTGCCAGCAGTTTAGGCCCCGGACTAGGGGGGAATGAGCAGTTCTTC. Translated, it gives CASSLGPGLGGNEQFF. This chain joins TRBV27 and TRBJ2-1; the D gene is possibly TRBD2 (7 bases). The CDR3 totals 16 residues. Germline loops: CDR1 MNHEY, CDR2 SMNVEV (reference sequence). The V gene lost 2 bases and the J gene lost 7 bases, with 18 bases spanning the gap.

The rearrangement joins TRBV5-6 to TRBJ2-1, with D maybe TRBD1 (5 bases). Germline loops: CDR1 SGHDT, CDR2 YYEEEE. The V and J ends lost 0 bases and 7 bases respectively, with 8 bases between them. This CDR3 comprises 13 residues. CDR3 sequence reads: CASSLAAGNEQFF. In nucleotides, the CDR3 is TGTGCCAGCAGCTTGGCGGCAGGGAATGAGCAGTTCTTC.

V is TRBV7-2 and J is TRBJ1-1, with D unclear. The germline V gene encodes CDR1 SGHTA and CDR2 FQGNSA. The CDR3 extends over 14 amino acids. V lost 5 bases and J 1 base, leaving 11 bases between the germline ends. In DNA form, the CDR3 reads TGTGCCAGCAGCCGTCCGGGAGAGAACACTGAAGCTTTCTTT. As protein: CASSRPGENTEAFF.

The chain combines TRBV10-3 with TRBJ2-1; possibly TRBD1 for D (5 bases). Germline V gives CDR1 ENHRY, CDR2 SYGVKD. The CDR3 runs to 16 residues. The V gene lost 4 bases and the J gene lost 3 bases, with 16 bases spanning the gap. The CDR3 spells CAISGSTALFYNEQFF. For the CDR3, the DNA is TGTGCCATCAGTGGGTCGACAGCCCTTTTCTACAATGAGCAGTTCTTC.

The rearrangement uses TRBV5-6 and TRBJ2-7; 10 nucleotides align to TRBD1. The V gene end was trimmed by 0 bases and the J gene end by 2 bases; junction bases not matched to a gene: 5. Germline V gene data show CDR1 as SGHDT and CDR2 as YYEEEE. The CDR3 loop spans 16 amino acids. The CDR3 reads CASSLVGTGATYEQYF. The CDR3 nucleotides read TGTGCCAGCAGCTTGGTTGGGACAGGGGCCACCTACGAGCAGTACTTC.

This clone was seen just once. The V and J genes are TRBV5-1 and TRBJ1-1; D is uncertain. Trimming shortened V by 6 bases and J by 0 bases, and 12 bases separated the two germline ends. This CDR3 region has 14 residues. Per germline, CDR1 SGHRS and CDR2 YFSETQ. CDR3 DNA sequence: TGCGCCAGCACCGAACGCGGAATGAACACTGAAGCTTTCTTT. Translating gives CASTERGMNTEAFF. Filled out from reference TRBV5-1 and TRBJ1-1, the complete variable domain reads KAGVTQTPRYLIKTRGQQVTLSCSPISGHRSVSWYQQTPGQGLQFLFEYFSETQRNKGNFPGRFSGRQFSNSRSEMNVSTLELGDSALYLCASTERGMNTEAFFGQGTRLTVV.

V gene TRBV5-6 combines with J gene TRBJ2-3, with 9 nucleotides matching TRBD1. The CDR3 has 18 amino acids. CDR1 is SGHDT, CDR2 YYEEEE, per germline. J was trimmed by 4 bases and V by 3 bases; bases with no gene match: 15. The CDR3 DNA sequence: TGTGCCAGCAGCTCTCTTTTACGGGACAGGGAGGCCTCAGATACGCAGTATTTT. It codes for CASSSLLRDREASDTQYF.

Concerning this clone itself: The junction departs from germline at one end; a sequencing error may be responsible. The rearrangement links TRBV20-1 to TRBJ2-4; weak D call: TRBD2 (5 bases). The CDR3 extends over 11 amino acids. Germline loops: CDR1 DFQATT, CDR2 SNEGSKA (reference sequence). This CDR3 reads CSARVIRTRNF. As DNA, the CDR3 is TGCAGTGCTAGAGTAATTCGAACTAGGAACTTC.

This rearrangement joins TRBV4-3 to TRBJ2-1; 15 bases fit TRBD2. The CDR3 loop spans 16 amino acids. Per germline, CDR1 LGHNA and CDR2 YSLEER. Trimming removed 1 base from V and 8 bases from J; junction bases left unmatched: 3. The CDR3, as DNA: TGCGCCAGCAGCCAAGGGACTAGCGGGAGGGCCTATGAGCAGTTCTTC. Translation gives CASSQGTSGRAYEQFF.

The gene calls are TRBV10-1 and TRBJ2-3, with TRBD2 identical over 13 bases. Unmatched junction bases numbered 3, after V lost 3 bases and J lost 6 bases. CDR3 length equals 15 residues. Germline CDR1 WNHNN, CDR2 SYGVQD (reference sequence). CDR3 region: CASSDTSGREDTQYF. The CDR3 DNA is TGCGCCAGCAGTGATACTAGCGGGAGGGAGGATACGCAGTATTTT.

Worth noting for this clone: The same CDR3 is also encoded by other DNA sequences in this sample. Here the CDR3 reads CASSPYYNEQFF. In DNA, the CDR3 is TGTGCCAGCAGCCCCTACTACAATGAGCAGTTCTTC. The chain employs TRBV7-2 and TRBJ2-1; D call uncertain. The V gene's germline CDR1 is SGHTA and CDR2 FQGNSA. The CDR3 is made up of 12 amino acids. Trimming took off 5 bases at V and 3 bases at J, with 5 bases between the two ends.

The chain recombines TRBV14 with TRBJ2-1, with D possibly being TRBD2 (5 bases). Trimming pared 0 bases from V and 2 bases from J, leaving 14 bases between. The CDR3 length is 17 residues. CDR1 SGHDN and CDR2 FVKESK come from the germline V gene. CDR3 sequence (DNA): TGTGCCAGCAGCCAAGAAGTAGCCAAGCGGCCCTACAATGAGCAGTTCTTC. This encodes CASSQEVAKRPYNEQFF.

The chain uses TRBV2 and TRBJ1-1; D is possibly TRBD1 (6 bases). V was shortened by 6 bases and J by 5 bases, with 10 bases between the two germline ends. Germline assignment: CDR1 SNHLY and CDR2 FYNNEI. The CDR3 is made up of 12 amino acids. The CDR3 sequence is CASSLQGTEAFF. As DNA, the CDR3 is TGTGCCAGCAGCCTACAGGGAACTGAAGCTTTCTTT.

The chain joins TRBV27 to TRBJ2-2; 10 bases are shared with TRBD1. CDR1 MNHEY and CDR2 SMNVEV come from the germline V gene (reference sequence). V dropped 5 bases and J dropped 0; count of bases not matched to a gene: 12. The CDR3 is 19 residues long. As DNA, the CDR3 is TGTGCCAGCAGTGGACAGACAGGGGGCCCTTGGACGAACACCGGGGAGCTGTTTTTT. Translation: CASSGQTGGPWTNTGELFF.

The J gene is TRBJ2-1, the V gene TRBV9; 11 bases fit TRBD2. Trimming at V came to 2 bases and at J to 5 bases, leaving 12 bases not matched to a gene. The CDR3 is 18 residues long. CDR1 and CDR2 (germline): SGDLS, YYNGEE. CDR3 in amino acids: CASSVGSGRAVRNNEQFF. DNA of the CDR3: TGTGCCAGCAGCGTCGGTAGCGGGAGGGCCGTACGAAACAATGAGCAGTTCTTC.

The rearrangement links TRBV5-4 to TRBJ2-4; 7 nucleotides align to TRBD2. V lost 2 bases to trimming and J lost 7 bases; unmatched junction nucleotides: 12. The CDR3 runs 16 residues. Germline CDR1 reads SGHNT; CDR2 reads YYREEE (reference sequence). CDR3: CASSFARGGAGNIQYF. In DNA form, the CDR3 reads TGTGCCAGCAGCTTCGCCCGGGGAGGGGCGGGGAACATTCAGTACTTC. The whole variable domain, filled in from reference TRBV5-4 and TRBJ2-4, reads ETGVTQSPTHLIKTRGQQVTLRCSSQSGHNTVSWYQQALGQGPQFIFQYYREEENGRGNFPPRFSGLQFPNYSSELNVNALELDDSALYLCASSFARGGAGNIQYFGAGTRLSVL.

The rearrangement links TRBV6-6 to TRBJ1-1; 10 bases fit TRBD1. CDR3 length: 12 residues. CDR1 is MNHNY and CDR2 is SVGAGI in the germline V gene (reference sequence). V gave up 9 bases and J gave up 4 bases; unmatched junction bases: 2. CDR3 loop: CASRDRGTEAFF. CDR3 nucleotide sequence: TGTGCCAGTAGGGACAGGGGCACTGAAGCTTTCTTT.

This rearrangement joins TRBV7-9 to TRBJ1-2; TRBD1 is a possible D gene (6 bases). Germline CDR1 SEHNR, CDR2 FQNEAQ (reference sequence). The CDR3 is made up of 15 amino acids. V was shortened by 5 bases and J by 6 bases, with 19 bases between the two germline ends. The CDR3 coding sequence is TGTGCCAGCAGCGGACAGCAAATCCGTTTTGATGGCTACACCTTC. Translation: CASSGQQIRFDGYTF.

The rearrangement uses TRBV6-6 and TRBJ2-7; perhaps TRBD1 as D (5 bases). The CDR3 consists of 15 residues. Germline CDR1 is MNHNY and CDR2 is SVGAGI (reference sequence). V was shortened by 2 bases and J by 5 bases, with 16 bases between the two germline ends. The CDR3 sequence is CASSYNGPRDDEQYF. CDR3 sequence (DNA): TGTGCCAGCAGTTACAACGGTCCCAGGGATGACGAGCAGTACTTC.

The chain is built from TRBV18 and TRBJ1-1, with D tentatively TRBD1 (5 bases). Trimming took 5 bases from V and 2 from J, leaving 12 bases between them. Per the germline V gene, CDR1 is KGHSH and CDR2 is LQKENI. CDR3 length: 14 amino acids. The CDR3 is CASSSKTDNTEAFF. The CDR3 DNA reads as TGTGCCAGCTCATCTAAGACAGATAACACTGAAGCTTTCTTT.

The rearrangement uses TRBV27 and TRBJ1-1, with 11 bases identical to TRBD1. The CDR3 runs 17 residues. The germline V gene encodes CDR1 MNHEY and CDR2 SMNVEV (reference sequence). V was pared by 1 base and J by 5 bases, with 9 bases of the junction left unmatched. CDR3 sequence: CASSLYGTGGLRTEAFF. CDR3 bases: TGTGCCAGCAGTTTATACGGGACAGGGGGACTCAGGACTGAAGCTTTCTTT.

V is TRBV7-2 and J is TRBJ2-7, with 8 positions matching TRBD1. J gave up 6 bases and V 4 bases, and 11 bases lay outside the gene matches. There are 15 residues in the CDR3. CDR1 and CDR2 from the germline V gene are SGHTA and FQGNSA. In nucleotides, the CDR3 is TGTGCCAGCAGCTGGAAACCGGGACAGGCCCTCGAGCAGTACTTC. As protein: CASSWKPGQALEQYF.

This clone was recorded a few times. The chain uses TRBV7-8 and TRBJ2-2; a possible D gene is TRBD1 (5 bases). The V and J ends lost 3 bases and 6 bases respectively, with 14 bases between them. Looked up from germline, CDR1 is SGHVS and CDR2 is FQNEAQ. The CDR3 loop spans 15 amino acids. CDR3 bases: TGTGCCAGCAGCTTCAGCGTAGGGGTTGCCGGGGAGCTGTTTTTT. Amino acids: CASSFSVGVAGELFF. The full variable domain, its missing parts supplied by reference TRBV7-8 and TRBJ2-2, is GAGVSQSPRYKVAKRGQDVALRCDPISGHVSLFWYQQALGQGPEFLTYFQNEAQLDKSGLPSDRFFAERPEGSVSTLKIQRTQQEDSAVYLCASSFSVGVAGELFFGEGSRLTVL.

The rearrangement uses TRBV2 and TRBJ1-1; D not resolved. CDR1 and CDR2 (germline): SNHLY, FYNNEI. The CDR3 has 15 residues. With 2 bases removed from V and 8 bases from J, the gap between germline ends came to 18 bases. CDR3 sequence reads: CASSELTLKGGEAFF. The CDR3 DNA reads TGTGCCAGCAGTGAATTAACCTTGAAGGGCGGGGAAGCTTTCTTT. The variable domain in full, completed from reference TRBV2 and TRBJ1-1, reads EPEVTQTPSHQVTQMGQEVILRCVPISNHLYFYWYRQILGQKVEFLVSFYNNEISEKSEIFDDQFSVERPDGSNFTLKIRSTKLEDSAMYFCASSELTLKGGEAFFGQGTRLTVV.

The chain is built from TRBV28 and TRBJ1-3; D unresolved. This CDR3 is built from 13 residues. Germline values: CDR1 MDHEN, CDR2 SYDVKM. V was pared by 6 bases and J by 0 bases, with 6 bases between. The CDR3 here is CASSLPSGNTIYF. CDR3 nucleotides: TGTGCCAGCAGCCTACCCTCTGGAAACACCATATATTTT.

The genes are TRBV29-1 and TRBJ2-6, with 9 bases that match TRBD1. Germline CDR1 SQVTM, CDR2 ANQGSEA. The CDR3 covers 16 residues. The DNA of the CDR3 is TGCTACATCGTCCAGACAGGGGGGCGTGGGGCCAACGTCCTGACTTTC. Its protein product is CYIVQTGGRGANVLTF.

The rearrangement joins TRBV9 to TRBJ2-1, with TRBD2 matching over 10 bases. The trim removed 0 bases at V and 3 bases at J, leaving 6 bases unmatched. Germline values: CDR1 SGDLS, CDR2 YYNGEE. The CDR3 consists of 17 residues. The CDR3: CASSVGSSGSSYNEQFF. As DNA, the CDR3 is TGTGCCAGCAGCGTAGGGTCTAGCGGGAGTAGCTACAATGAGCAGTTCTTC.

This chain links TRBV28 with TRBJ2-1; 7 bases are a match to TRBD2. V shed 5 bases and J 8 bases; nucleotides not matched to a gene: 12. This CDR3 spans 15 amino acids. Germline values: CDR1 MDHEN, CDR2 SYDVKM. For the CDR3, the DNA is TGTGCCAGCAGTCCCGAGCGGGAACTGGGCTATGAGCAGTTCTTC. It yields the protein CASSPERELGYEQFF.